Sequencing of this TCR beta chain was carried out in a study of a mutant IDH1 vaccine in newly diagnosed glioma. Turning to the study itself: Once 4-6 weeks had passed after radiotherapy alone, vaccination started, or it started with temozolomide cycles.

Time point in this sample: week 11, during vaccination. The vaccine gave 300 ug of a 20-mer mutant IDH1 peptide subcutaneously per dose. Generated by immunoSEQ multiplex PCR, the TCRdb table keeps only in-frame clones and is missing some. The sample has fewer than 70,000 clones, under 85% seen once. Per germline, CDR1 SGHTA and CDR2 FQGNSA. Deletions cut 3 bases from V and 2 bases from J, with 8 bases between. This CDR3 is 14 amino acids long. To note about this clone: Its antigen is still unknown.

The chain joins TRBV7-2 to TRBJ2-1, with D perhaps TRBD1 or TRBD2 (5 bases each). Sequences were derived from PBMCs, sampled from a glioma patient whose treatment included an IDH1 peptide vaccine. This clonotype was sampled from a man in his thirties or forties with glioma. CDR3 sequence reads: CASSFRGPYNEQFF. CDR3 nucleotides: TGTGCCAGCAGCTTCCGGGGACCCTACAATGAGCAGTTCTTC.